This T cell receptor (beta chain) originates from a study of cytomegalovirus exposure and HLA in healthy donors. CDR1 LGHNA and CDR2 YSLEER come from the germline V gene. The V end was cut by 0 bases, the J end by 4 bases, with 13 bases between. This CDR3 contains 15 residues. Study results and caveats: A few CMV-associated chains proved CMV antigen-specific in vitro.

Profiling relied on immunoSEQ multiplex PCR, and the TCRdb table lists in-frame clones only, not all of them. The repertoire consists of approximately 150,000 clones, with around four fifths occurring once and the leading ten covering around 2.4%. As for this clone: Its antigen is unidentified.

The origin of this receptor is a man aged 25-45 years in good health and CMV-seropositive. The sample was PBMCs. V and J are TRBV4-3 and TRBJ2-7, with unresolved D. CDR3 sequence reads: CASSQEFGDLYEQYF. The CDR3 DNA follows: TGCGCCAGCAGCCAAGAGTTCGGAGACTTATACGAGCAGTACTTC.